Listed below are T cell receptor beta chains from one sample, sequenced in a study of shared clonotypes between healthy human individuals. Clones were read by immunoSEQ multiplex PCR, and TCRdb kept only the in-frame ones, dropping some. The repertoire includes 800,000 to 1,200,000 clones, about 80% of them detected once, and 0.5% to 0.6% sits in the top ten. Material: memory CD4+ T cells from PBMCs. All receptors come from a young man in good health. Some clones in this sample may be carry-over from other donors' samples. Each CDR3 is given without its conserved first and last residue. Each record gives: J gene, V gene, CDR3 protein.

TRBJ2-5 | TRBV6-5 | ASSYAGQGTETQY
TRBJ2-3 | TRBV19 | ASSPGLSLTDTQY
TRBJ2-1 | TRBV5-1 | ASSLQGLAGSGRDEQF
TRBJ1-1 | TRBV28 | ASSRYRGRGEAF
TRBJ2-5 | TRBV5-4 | ASSLGGGSEETQY
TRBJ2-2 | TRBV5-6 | ASSLAVTQAGELF
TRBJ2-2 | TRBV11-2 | ASRLGSGSNTGELF
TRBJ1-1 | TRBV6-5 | ASSYQKGTEAF
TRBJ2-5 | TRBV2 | ASSGASGVGETQY
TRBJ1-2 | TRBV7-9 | ASSTGTGQAGGYT
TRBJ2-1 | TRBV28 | ASIGPAGGSNEQF
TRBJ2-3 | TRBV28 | ASSSTGTSTDTQY
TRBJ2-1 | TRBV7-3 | ASSLTGANEQF
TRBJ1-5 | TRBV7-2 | ASSFHGQPQH
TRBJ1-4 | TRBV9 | ASSVTPLRGGEKLF
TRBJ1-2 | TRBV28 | ASSQTDRGRGGYT
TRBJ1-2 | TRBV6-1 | ASSEATTANYGYT
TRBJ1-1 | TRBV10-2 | ASSEYYRATEAF
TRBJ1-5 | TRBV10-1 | ASKKSGVCNQPQH
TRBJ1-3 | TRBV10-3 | AIGESERNTIY
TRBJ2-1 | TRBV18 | ASSPQTSGNEQF
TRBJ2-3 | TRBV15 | ATSRGLAASTDTQY
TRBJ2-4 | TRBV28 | ASSLYWDIQY
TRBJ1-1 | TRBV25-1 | ASSPMRTPGNTEAF
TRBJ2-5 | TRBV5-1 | ASSYRGGVETQY
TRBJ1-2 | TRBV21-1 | ASSKELAANYGYT
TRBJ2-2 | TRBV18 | ASSPPGQGGTGELF
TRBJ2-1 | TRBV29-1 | SARTTLSYNEQF
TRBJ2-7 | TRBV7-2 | ASSAQQGNYYEQY
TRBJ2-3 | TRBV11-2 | ASRTIRPPMRTDTQY
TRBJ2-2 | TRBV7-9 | ASSPWENTGELF
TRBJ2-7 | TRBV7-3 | ASSSKPGQGGEQY
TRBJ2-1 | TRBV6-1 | ASSWAYSSYNEQF
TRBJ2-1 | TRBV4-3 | ASSQALPGTGIYNEQF
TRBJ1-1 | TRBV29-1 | SAQILAEAF
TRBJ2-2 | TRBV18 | ASSPLQLGQGNPGELF
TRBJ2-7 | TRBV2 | ASRGTPSSYEQY
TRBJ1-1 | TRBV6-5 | ASNTRTGDTEAF
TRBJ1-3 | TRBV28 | ASRAPGNTIY
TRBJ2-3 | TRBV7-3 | ASSPILAGDHLNTQY
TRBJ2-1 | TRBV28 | ASSGREGHSYNEQF
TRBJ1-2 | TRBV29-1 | SVGFQEGYT
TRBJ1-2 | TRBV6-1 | ASSEAQGPYGYT
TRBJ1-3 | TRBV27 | ASSSLDTGGVGTIY
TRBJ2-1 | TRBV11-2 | ASSRRGGSGEYNEQF
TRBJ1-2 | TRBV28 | ASSPDRLYGYT